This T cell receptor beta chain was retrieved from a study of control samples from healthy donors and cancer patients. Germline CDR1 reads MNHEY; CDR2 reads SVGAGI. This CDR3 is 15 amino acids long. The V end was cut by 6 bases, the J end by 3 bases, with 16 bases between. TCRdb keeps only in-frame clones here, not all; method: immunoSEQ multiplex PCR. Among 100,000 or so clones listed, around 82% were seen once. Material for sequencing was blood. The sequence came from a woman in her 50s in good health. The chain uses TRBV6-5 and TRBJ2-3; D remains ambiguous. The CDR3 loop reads CASRRQALRTDTQYF. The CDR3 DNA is TGTGCCAGCAGGAGACAAGCCTTAAGGACAGATACGCAGTATTTT.